A single sample gave rise to the 31 T cell receptor beta chains below, sequenced in a study of T cell responses to AZD1222 COVID-19 vaccine (dated by TCRdb to about 2021). Sample time point, as interpreted from the label and publication: about 28 days (+/-7) after the second vaccine dose. Libraries were built with the immunoSEQ multiplex PCR assay. TCRdb retrieved this table from immuneACCESS and kept in-frame rearrangements only. Not all clones are present; in checked studies, unresolved V genes account for under half, and no reason is known for the remainder. This sample holds more than 90,000 clones; about 89% were observed only once. Roughly 7% of the sample comes from the top ten. The sample was peripheral blood, taken 28 days after the second AZD1222 dose. All receptors derive from an adult who received the AZD1222 COVID-19 vaccine.

Comments on this clone: This specimen includes other DNA sequences encoding the same CDR3. The rearrangement links TRBV4-2 to TRBJ2-7; D is perhaps TRBD1 or TRBD2 (5 bases each). Per germline, CDR1 LGHNA and CDR2 YNFKEQ. V lost 1 base to trimming and J lost 2 bases, with 12 bases between them. The CDR3 length is 15 residues. The CDR3 DNA reads as TGTGCCAGCAGCCAAGTAGGGACGGGACCCTACGAGCAGTACTTC. This codes for CASSQVGTGPYEQYF.

This chain links TRBV20-1 with TRBJ1-1; unclear D gene. Germline CDR1 DFQATT, CDR2 SNEGSKA (reference sequence). Trimming shortened V by 5 bases and J by 11 bases, and 15 bases separated the two germline ends. The CDR3 contains 11 residues. CDR3 DNA sequence: TGCAGTGCTCGCGATAGGGTGGTGGCTTTCTTT. This sequence encodes CSARDRVVAFF.

The gene calls are TRBV6-4 and TRBJ2-3; D is uncertain. The CDR3 sequence is 14 residues long. V was pared by 6 bases and J by 3 bases, with 13 bases between. CDR1 MRHNA and CDR2 SNTAGT come from the germline V gene. This chain's CDR3 is CASSATIGTDTQYF. For the CDR3, the DNA is TGTGCCAGCAGCGCTACTATAGGGACAGATACGCAGTATTTT.

The chain carries TRBV9 and TRBJ2-2; either TRBD1 or TRBD2 may supply D (6 bases each). Germline loops: CDR1 SGDLS, CDR2 YYNGEE. The V and J ends lost 2 bases and 3 bases respectively, with 11 bases between them. The CDR3 is made up of 15 amino acids. The DNA for the CDR3 is TGTGCCAGCAGCGTTACGGGGGCGCACACCGGGGAGCTGTTTTTT. It is translated as CASSVTGAHTGELFF. Filled out from reference TRBV9 and TRBJ2-2, the complete variable domain reads DSGVTQTPKHLITATGQRVTLRCSPRSGDLSVYWYQQSLDQGLQFLIQYYNGEERAKGNILERFSAQQFPDLHSELNLSSLELGDSALYFCASSVTGAHTGELFFGEGSRLTVL.

V is TRBV6-1 and J is TRBJ2-2; D ambiguous. V lost 2 bases, J lost 7 bases, and 11 bases lay in between. Germline CDR1 reads MNHNS; CDR2 reads SASEGT. The CDR3 sequence is 14 residues long. CDR3 loop: CASSELGKGGELFF. CDR3 sequence (DNA): TGTGCCAGCAGTGAATTGGGGAAGGGCGGGGAGCTGTTTTTT.

V usage is TRBV6-6 and J usage is TRBJ2-3; TRBD1 might be the D (5 bases). CDR3 length equals 12 residues. V lost 6 bases, J lost 11 bases, and 15 bases lay in between. CDR1 is MNHNY and CDR2 is SVGAGI in the germline V gene (reference sequence). This CDR3 reads CASSPRTNGQYF. The CDR3 DNA reads as TGTGCCAGCAGCCCCCGGACAAATGGGCAGTATTTT.

A few counts support this clone. The V gene is TRBV27, the J gene TRBJ2-7, with 9 bases fitting TRBD2. Germline values: CDR1 MNHEY, CDR2 SMNVEV (reference sequence). The ends lost 3 bases at V and 2 bases at J; junction bases unmatched: 8. This CDR3 comprises 16 residues. In DNA form, the CDR3 reads TGTGCCAGCAGTTTTCTAAGCGGGAGGCCCCCCTACGAGCAGTACTTC. Its protein product is CASSFLSGRPPYEQYF.

The rearrangement links TRBV9 to TRBJ2-1, with D possibly called TRBD1 or TRBD2 (5 bases each). CDR1 and CDR2 (germline): SGDLS, YYNGEE. V lost 7 bases and J lost 7, with 15 bases in between. There are 13 residues in the CDR3. The DNA for the CDR3 is TGTGCCAGCGCTATGGGGGTCGTTAATGAGCAGTTCTTC. Translated: CASAMGVVNEQFF.

The chain combines TRBV5-4 with TRBJ2-3; TRBD2 might be the D (6 bases). This CDR3 comprises 16 residues. Looked up from germline, CDR1 is SGHNT and CDR2 is YYREEE (reference sequence). The V end lost 4 bases, the J end lost 2 bases, and 17 bases lay between the germline ends. DNA for the CDR3: TGTGCCAGCAGCCCCGCGAGCGGGTCTTACACAGATACGCAGTATTTT. Protein sequence: CASSPASGSYTDTQYF.

This clone was observed a single time. The rearrangement uses TRBV19 and TRBJ2-5, with 7 bases fitting TRBD2. Per germline, CDR1 LNHDA and CDR2 SQIVND (reference sequence). The CDR3 contains 16 residues. The V gene end was trimmed by 5 bases and the J gene end by 5 bases; junction bases not matched to a gene: 14. CDR3: CASSPDWGRARETQYF. The CDR3 DNA is TGTGCCAGTAGTCCAGATTGGGGGAGGGCGAGGGAGACCCAGTACTTC.

The genes are TRBV7-6 and TRBJ1-3; 8 bases match TRBD1. This CDR3 region has 15 residues. V dropped 5 bases and J dropped 5; count of bases not matched to a gene: 8. Germline CDR1 is SGHVS and CDR2 is FNYEAQ. The CDR3 sequence is CASSLTGGFRNTIYF. In nucleotides, the CDR3 is TGTGCCAGCAGCCTTACAGGGGGTTTTAGAAACACCATATATTTT.

The rearrangement joins TRBV9 to TRBJ2-5; no clear D gene. Looked up from germline, CDR1 is SGDLS and CDR2 is YYNGEE. The CDR3 covers 11 residues. V shed 0 bases and J shed 4 bases, with 1 base lying between them. CDR3 region: CASSVAETQYF. The CDR3 nucleotides read TGTGCCAGCAGCGTAGCAGAGACCCAGTACTTC.

The V call is TRBV4-1, the J call TRBJ1-1; D is perhaps TRBD1 (6 bases). The CDR3 is made up of 16 amino acids. The germline V and J ends were trimmed by 0 bases and 3 bases, with 14 bases remaining between them. Germline lookup yields CDR1 MGHRA and CDR2 YSYEKL. CDR3 amino acids: CASSQEGVYRDTEAFF. The CDR3, as DNA: TGCGCCAGCAGCCAAGAAGGTGTCTACAGGGACACTGAAGCTTTCTTT.

This clone appeared a single time. This chain links TRBV5-4 with TRBJ2-7; 7 bases line up with TRBD2. With V trimmed by 2 bases and J by 2 bases, 1 base remained unmatched. This CDR3 comprises 13 residues. Germline V CDR1 and CDR2: SGHNT, YYREEE (reference sequence). CDR3 protein: CASSLAGTYEQYF. CDR3 DNA: TGTGCCAGCAGCTTAGCGGGAACCTACGAGCAGTACTTC.

V is TRBV6-6 and J is TRBJ2-1; TRBD2 is a possible D gene (5 bases). Germline V gene lookup returns CDR1 MNHNY and CDR2 SVGAGI (reference sequence). The CDR3 loop spans 14 amino acids. V lost 6 bases, J lost 6 bases, and 15 bases lay in between. The chain's CDR3 is CASSTTSPGNEQFF. DNA for the CDR3: TGTGCCAGCAGCACAACTAGTCCCGGCAATGAGCAGTTCTTC.

The chain carries TRBV9 and TRBJ1-2; no definite D call. The CDR3 has 12 amino acids. Germline V CDR1 and CDR2: SGDLS, YYNGEE. Trimming left V 0 bases short and J 3 bases short, with 3 bases between. CDR3 region: CASSVADYGYTF. The DNA of the CDR3 is TGTGCCAGCAGCGTAGCAGACTATGGCTACACCTTC.

The chain couples TRBV19 to TRBJ2-3; D is unclear. Trimming pared 1 base from V and 4 bases from J, leaving 9 bases between. The CDR3 runs 14 residues. CDR1 is LNHDA, CDR2 SQIVND, per germline (reference sequence). CDR3 residues: CASSIGIGADTQYF. CDR3 sequence (DNA): TGTGCCAGTAGTATAGGAATTGGGGCAGATACGCAGTATTTT.

This chain connects TRBV5-1 to TRBJ2-1; D uncertain. Trimming shortened V by 1 base and J by 0 bases, and 5 bases separated the two germline ends. From germline, CDR1 is SGHRS and CDR2 YFSETQ. This CDR3 spans 14 amino acids. The CDR3 nucleotides read TGCGCCAGCAGCTTGTTGGGCTCCTACAATGAGCAGTTCTTC. It specifies CASSLLGSYNEQFF.

This chain links TRBV5-6 with TRBJ2-2, with TRBD1 as a possible D gene (5 bases). This CDR3 contains 14 residues. Germline loops: CDR1 SGHDT, CDR2 YYEEEE. V dropped 2 bases and J dropped 1 base, with 6 bases sitting between them. The CDR3 region has the DNA TGTGCCAGCAGCTTAGACAGGAACACCGGGGAGCTGTTTTTT. Translated, it gives CASSLDRNTGELFF.

The rearrangement uses TRBV5-1 and TRBJ1-1; D gene uncertain. The germline CDR1 and CDR2 sequences are SGHRS and YFSETQ. V was pared by 6 bases and J by 2 bases, with 11 bases between. The CDR3 is 13 residues long. The CDR3 nucleotides are TGCGCCAGCATGGAACAGATCAACACTGAAGCTTTCTTT. Translation: CASMEQINTEAFF. The full variable domain, completed using reference TRBV5-1 and TRBJ1-1, is KAGVTQTPRYLIKTRGQQVTLSCSPISGHRSVSWYQQTPGQGLQFLFEYFSETQRNKGNFPGRFSGRQFSNSRSEMNVSTLELGDSALYLCASMEQINTEAFFGQGTRLTVV.

This clone was recorded once. This chain's CDR3 is CASSLGTGYGYTF. The CDR3 DNA follows: TGTGCCAGCAGCTTGGGGACGGGCTATGGCTACACCTTC. The V and J genes are TRBV7-3 and TRBJ1-2; TRBD1 might be the D (5 bases). Deletions cut 3 bases from V and 4 bases from J, with 9 bases between. This CDR3 has 13 residues. CDR1 and CDR2 from the germline V gene are SGHTA and FQGTGA. The variable domain in full, with the rest retrieved from reference TRBV7-3 and TRBJ1-2, is GAGVSQTPSNKVTEKGKYVELRCDPISGHTALYWYRQSLGQGPEFLIYFQGTGAADDSGLPNDRFFAVRPEGSVSTLKIQRTERGDSAVYLCASSLGTGYGYTFGSGTRLTVV.

The chain recombines TRBV6-6 with TRBJ1-5; no reliable D call. The CDR3 is 13 residues long. The germline CDR1 and CDR2 sequences are MNHNY and SVGAGI (reference sequence). Deletions cut 2 bases from V and 4 bases from J, with 6 bases between. The CDR3 bases are TGTGCCAGCAGTTACGTGGCAAATCAGCCCCAGCATTTT. Encoded protein: CASSYVANQPQHF.

The rearrangement joins TRBV7-8 to TRBJ2-5, with D unresolved. This CDR3 contains 15 residues. V was pared by 1 base and J by 1 base, with 10 bases between. CDR1 SGHVS and CDR2 FQNEAQ come from the germline V gene. The CDR3: CASSLVSAAQETQYF. CDR3 in DNA: TGTGCCAGCAGCTTAGTATCGGCAGCCCAAGAGACCCAGTACTTC.

V and J are TRBV19 and TRBJ1-5; 7 bases fit TRBD1. Germline V gene sequence: CDR1 LNHDA, CDR2 SQIVND (reference sequence). Unmatched junction bases numbered 8, after V lost 5 bases and J lost 4 bases. The CDR3 runs 15 residues. CDR3 protein: CASSEGAYPNQPQHF. The CDR3 DNA sequence: TGTGCCAGTAGTGAGGGGGCGTATCCGAATCAGCCCCAGCATTTT.

Only one count was recorded for this clone. V and J are TRBV7-9 and TRBJ2-2; D possibly matches TRBD1 or TRBD2 (5 bases each). Germline CDR1 and CDR2: SEHNR and FQNEAQ (reference sequence). The V and J ends lost 4 bases and 5 bases respectively, with 17 bases between them. The CDR3 sequence is 16 residues long. This CDR3 is CASSSEGVTGTGELFF. The CDR3 bases are TGTGCCAGCAGCTCCGAAGGGGTTACGGGGACCGGGGAGCTGTTTTTT.

The CDR3 loop is CASGAGFSGYTF. The CDR3 DNA reads as TGTGCCAGTGGCGCGGGGTTTTCTGGCTACACCTTC. This sequence joins TRBV19 and TRBJ1-2; D uncertain. Between the trimmed V and J ends, which lost 8 bases and 7 bases, there was a span of 14 bases. CDR1 and CDR2 (germline): LNHDA, SQIVND (reference sequence). The CDR3 has 12 residues.

The chain carries TRBV18 and TRBJ2-5; TRBD2 might be the D (6 bases). In germline, CDR1 is KGHSH, CDR2 LQKENI. The germline V and J ends were trimmed by 4 bases and 7 bases, with 10 bases remaining between them. This CDR3 contains 12 residues. CDR3 amino acids: CASSRPEGTQYF. CDR3 nucleotides: TGTGCCAGCTCACGCCCGGAGGGGACCCAGTACTTC.

The chain employs TRBV5-5 and TRBJ1-1, with D uncertain. Trimming stripped 1 base from V and 2 bases from J, with 12 bases between. The CDR3 has 15 amino acids. Germline lookup yields CDR1 SGHKS and CDR2 YYEKEE (reference sequence). The CDR3 is CASSLSVVGNTEAFF. As DNA, the CDR3 is TGTGCCAGCAGCTTGAGTGTGGTAGGAAACACTGAAGCTTTCTTT.

This chain connects TRBV18 to TRBJ2-5, with D tentatively TRBD1 (5 bases). Trimming left V 4 bases short and J 1 base short, with 10 bases between. There are 14 residues in the CDR3. Per the germline V gene, CDR1 is KGHSH and CDR2 is LQKENI. The CDR3 spells CASSQRQTQETQYF. The CDR3 bases are TGTGCCAGCTCACAACGACAGACCCAAGAGACCCAGTACTTC.

The table lists this clone with a few counts. This chain links TRBV27 with TRBJ1-3; 8 positions match TRBD1. The V and J ends lost 6 bases and 2 bases, in that order; junction bases with no gene match: 3. Looked up from germline, CDR1 is MNHEY and CDR2 is SMNVEV (reference sequence). The CDR3 spans 14 residues. In nucleotides, the CDR3 is TGTGCCAGCAGCCAGACAGGGGCTGGAAACACCATATATTTT. Its translation: CASSQTGAGNTIYF.

This clone has just one count. The chain has TRBV11-2 and TRBJ2-7, with TRBD1 identical over 12 bases. The CDR3 extends over 15 amino acids. Germline CDR1 SGHAT, CDR2 FQNNGV. V lost 3 bases, J lost 2 bases, and 2 bases stayed unmatched. The CDR3 sequence is CASSLGQGAPYEQYF. The CDR3 bases are TGTGCCAGCAGCTTGGGACAGGGGGCCCCCTACGAGCAGTACTTC.